This TCR beta chain was identified during a study of blood T cells in healthy people across ages. Comment on this clonotype: Its target is not known.

Each sample yielded at least 6 million isolated PBMCs. For the second PCR, which ran for about 7 to 11 cycles, a sample-barcoded 5' primer and a J-beta primer mix were used. TCRdb analysed the 5' RACE reads with MiXCR anew, one entry per CDR3 protein. This sample yields around 800,000 distinct CDR3 sequences, of which about 55% are seen a single time; approximately 40% belongs to the top ten. Study outcomes and limitations: Getting older went along with TCR beta diversity per million T cells dropping roughly linearly. From one million sequenced T cells, diversity estimates were lower bounds.

The germline V gene has CDR1 SGHTA and CDR2 FQGNSA. The CDR3 length is 14 residues. V lost 1 base and J 4 bases, leaving 11 bases between the germline ends. The chain combines TRBV7-2 with TRBJ2-7, with D perhaps matching TRBD2 (6 bases). The specimen was blood. The sequence was obtained from a man older than 75 in good health. As DNA, the CDR3 is TGTGCCAGCAGCTTAGACCGGGAGAGGTACGAGCAGTACTTC. This codes for CASSLDRERYEQYF. The variable domain in full, completed from reference TRBV7-2 and TRBJ2-7, reads GAGVSQSPSNKVTEKGKDVELRCDPISGHTALYWYRQSLGQGLEFLIYFQGNSAPDKSGLPSDRFSAERTGGSVSTLTIQRTQQEDSAVYLCASSLDRERYEQYFGPGTRLTVT.